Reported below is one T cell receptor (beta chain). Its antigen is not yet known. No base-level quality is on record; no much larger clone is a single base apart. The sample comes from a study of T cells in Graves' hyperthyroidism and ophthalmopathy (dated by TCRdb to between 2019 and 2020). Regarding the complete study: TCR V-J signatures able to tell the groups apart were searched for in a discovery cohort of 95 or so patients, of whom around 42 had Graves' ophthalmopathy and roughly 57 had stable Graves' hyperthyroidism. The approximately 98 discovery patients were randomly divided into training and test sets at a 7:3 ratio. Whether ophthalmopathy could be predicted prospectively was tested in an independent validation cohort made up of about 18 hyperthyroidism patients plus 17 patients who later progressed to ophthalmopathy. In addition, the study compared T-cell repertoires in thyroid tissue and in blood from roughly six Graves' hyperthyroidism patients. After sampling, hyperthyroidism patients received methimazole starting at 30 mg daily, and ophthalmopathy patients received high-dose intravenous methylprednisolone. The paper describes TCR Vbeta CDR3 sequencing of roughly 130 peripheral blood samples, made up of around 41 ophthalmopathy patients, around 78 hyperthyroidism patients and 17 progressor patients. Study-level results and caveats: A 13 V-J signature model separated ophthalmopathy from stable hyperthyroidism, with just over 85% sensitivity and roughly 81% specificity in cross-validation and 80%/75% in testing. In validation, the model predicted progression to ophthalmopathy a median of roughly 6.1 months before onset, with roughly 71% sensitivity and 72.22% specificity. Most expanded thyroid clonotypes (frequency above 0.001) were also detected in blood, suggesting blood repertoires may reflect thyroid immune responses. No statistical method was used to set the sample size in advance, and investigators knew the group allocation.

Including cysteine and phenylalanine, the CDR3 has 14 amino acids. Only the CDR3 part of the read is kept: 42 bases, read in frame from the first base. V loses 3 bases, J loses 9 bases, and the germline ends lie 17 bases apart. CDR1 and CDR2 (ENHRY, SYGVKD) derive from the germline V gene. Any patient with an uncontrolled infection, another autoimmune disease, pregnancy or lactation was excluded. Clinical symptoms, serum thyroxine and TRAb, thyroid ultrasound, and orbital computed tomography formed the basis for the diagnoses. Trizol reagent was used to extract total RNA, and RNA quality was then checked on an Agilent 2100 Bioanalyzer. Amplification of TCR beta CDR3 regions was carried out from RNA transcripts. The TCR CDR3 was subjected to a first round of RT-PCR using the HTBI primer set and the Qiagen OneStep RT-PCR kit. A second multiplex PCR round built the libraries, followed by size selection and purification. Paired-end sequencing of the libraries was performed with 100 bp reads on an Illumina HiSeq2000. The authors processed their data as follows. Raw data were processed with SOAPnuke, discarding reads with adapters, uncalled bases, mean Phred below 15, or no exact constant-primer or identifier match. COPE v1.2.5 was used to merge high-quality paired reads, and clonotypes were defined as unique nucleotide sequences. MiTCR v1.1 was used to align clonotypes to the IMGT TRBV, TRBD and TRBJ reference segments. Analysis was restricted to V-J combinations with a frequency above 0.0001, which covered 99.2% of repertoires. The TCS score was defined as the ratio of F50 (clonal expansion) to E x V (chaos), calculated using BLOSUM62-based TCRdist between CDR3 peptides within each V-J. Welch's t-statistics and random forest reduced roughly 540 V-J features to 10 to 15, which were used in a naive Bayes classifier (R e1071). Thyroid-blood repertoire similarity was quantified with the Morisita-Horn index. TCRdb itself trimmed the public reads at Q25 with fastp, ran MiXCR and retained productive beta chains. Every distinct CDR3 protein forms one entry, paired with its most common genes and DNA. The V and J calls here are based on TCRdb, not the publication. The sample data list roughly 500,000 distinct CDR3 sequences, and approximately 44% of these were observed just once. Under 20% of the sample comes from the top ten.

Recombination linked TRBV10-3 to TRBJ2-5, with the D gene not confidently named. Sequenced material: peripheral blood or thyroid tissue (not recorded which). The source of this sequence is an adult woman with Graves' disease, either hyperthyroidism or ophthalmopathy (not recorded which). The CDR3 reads CAISETYSNQPQYF. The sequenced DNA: TGTGCCATCAGTGAAACGTATAGCAATCAGCCCCAGTACTTC.